This T cell receptor (beta chain) was identified in a study of T cell repertoires in cytomegalovirus infection (dated by TCRdb to about 2019). Looking at the study overall: Alongside well-studied HLA-B-restricted epitopes, the peptide stimulations were aimed at recently identified HLA-C-restricted CMV epitopes, whose presentation resists viral immunomodulation. The HLA type of each donor mattered for the analysis, because public TCR beta signatures pointed to carriage of CMV infection along with the matching HLA type.

Here is what the overall study found, with its caveats: The ex vivo response was dominated by HLA-C-restricted CMV-specific TCR beta clonotypes, and the single most frequent clonotype in two of eight donors was supplied by these HLA-C-restricted clonotypes. Carriers of CMV infection plus the relevant HLA type were discriminated by the cumulative frequency of public TCR beta family members in the study cohort and in an independent 352-donor cohort.

The treatment or condition label on this specimen signifies: in vitro stimulation with specific CMV peptide epitopes to enrich CMV-specific T cells. This clonotype has more than one count but fewer than ten. The target of this receptor is not known. The input lacks base qualities; no much larger clone sits a single base away. V and J lose 10 bases and 6 bases, and a span of 12 bases separates them. CDR1 and CDR2 were assigned from the germline V gene as SGHNT and YENEEA. The CDR3 measures 12 amino acids from cysteine to phenylalanine. Just CDR3 DNA is preserved here, 36 bases in frame from base 1. The instrument was an Illumina HiSeq 1500. The public reads were reprocessed in TCRdb via fastp at Q25 and MiXCR, keeping in-frame beta chains. One record per CDR3 amino acid sequence lists the most common genes and DNA. A total of fewer than 850,000 distinct CDR3 sequences appear in this sample, 25% to 30% of them only once. The ten largest clones take up roughly 13% of the sample.

The receptor chain draws on TRBV11-3 and TRBJ2-2, with the D call tentatively TRBD1 or TRBD2, each fitting 5 bases. Sequenced here: cultured CD8+ T cells from PBMCs, sampled from culture after CMV antigen stimulation. This clonotype was sampled from a human donor in good health (CMV status not recorded). Some clones in this sample may be carry-over from other donors' samples. The nucleotide sequence is given as TGTGCCACCCCCCGGGGCGCCGGGGAGCTGTTTTTT. It specifies CATPRGAGELFF.